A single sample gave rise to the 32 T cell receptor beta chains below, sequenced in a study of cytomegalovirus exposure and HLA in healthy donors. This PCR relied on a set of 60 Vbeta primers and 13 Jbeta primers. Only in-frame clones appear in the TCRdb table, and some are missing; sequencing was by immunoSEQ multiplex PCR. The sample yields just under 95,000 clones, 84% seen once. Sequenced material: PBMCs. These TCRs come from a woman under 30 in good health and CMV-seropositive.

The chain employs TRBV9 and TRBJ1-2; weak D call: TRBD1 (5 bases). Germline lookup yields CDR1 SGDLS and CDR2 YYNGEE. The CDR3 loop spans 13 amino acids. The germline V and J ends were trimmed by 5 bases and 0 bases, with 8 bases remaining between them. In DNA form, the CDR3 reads TGTGCCAGCAGGGACACTTCTAACTATGGCTACACCTTC. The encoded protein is CASRDTSNYGYTF. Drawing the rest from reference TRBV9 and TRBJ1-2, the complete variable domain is DSGVTQTPKHLITATGQRVTLRCSPRSGDLSVYWYQQSLDQGLQFLIQYYNGEERAKGNILERFSAQQFPDLHSELNLSSLELGDSALYFCASRDTSNYGYTFGSGTRLTVV.

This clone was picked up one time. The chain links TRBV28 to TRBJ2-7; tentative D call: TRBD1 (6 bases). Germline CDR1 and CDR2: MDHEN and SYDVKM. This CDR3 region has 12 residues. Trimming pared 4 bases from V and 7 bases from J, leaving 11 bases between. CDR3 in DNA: TGTGCCAGCAGTTCTCAGGGGTTTGAGCAGTACTTC. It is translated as CASSSQGFEQYF.

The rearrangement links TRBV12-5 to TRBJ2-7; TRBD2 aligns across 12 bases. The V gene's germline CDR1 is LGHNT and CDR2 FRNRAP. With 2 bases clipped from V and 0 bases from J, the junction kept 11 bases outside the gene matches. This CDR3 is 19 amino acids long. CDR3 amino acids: CASGLLYTGTSGSSYEQYF. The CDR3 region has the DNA TGTGCTAGTGGTTTGCTCTACACCGGGACTAGCGGGTCCTCCTACGAGCAGTACTTC.

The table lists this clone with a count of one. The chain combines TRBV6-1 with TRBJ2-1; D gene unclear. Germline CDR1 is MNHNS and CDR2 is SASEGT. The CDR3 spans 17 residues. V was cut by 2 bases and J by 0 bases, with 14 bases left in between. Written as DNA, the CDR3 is TGTGCCAGCAGTGAATCTGGCAGACTTAGCTCCTACAATGAGCAGTTCTTC. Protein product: CASSESGRLSSYNEQFF.

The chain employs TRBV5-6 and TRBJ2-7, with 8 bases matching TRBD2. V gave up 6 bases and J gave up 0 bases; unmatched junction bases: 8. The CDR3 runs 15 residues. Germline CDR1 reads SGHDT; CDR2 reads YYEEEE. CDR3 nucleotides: TGTGCCAGCACCTATAGCGGGACCCTCTCCTACGAGCAGTACTTC. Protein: CASTYSGTLSYEQYF. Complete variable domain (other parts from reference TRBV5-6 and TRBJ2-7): DAGVTQSPTHLIKTRGQQVTLRCSPKSGHDTVSWYQQALGQGPQFIFQYYEEEERQRGNFPDRFSGHQFPNYSSELNVNALLLGDSALYLCASTYSGTLSYEQYFGPGTRLTVT.

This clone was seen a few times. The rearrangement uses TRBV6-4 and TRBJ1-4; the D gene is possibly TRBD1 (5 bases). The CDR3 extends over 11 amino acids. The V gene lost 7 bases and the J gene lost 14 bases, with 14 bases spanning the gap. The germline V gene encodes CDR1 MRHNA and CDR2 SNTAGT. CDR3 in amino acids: CASIGVRVLFF. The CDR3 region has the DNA TGTGCCAGCATAGGTGTCAGGGTGCTGTTTTTT.

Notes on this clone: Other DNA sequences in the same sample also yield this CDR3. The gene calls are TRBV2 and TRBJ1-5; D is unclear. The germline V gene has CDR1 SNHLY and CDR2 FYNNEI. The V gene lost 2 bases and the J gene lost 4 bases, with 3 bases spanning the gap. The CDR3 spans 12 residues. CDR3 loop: CASSEPNQPQHF. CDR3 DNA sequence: TGTGCCAGCAGTGAACCAAATCAGCCCCAGCATTTT.

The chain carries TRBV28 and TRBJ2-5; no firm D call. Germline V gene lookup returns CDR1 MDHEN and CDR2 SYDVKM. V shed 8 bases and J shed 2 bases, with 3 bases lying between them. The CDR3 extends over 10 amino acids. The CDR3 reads CASEQETQYF. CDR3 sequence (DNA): TGTGCCAGCGAGCAAGAGACCCAGTACTTC.

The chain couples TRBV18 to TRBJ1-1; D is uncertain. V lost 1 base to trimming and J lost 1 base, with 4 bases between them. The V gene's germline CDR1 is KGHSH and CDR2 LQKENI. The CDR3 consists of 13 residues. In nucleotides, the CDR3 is TGTGCCAGCTCACCACTACAGAACACTGAAGCTTTCTTT. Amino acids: CASSPLQNTEAFF.

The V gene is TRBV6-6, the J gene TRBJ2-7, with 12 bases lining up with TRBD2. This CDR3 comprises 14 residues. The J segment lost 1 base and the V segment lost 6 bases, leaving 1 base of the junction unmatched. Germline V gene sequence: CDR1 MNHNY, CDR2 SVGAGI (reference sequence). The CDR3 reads CASSGTSGSYEQYF. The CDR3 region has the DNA TGTGCCAGCAGCGGGACTAGCGGGTCCTACGAGCAGTACTTC.

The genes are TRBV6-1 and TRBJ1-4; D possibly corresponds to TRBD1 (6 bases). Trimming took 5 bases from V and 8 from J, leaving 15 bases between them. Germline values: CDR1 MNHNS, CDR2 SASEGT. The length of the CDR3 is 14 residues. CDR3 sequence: CASSTLDRPEKLFF. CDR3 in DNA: TGTGCCAGCAGTACACTCGACAGGCCCGAAAAACTGTTTTTT.

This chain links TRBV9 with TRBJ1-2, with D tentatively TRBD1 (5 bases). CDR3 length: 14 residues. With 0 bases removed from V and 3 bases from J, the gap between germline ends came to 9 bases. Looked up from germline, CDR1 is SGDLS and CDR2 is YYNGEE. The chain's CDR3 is CASSVADSYYGYTF. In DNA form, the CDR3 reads TGTGCCAGCAGCGTAGCTGACAGTTACTATGGCTACACCTTC.

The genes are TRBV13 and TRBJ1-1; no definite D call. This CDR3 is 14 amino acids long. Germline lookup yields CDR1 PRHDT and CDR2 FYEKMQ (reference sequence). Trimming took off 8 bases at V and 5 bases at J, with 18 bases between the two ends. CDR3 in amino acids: CASAPRGRRTEAFF. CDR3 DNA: TGTGCCAGCGCCCCCAGAGGGAGGAGGACTGAAGCTTTCTTT.

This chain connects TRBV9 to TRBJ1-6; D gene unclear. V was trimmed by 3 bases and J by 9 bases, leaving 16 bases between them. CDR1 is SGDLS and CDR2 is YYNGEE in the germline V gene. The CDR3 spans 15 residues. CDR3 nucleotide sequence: TGTGCCAGCAGCGGTCCTCAAGCGGGAATTTCACCCCTCCACTTT. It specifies CASSGPQAGISPLHF.

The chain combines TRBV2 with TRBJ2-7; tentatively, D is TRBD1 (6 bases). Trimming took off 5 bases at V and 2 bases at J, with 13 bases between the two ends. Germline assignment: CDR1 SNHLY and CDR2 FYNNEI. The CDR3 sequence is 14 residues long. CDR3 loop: CASSRRQVTYEQYF. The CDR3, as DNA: TGTGCCAGCAGTAGACGACAGGTAACCTACGAGCAGTACTTC.

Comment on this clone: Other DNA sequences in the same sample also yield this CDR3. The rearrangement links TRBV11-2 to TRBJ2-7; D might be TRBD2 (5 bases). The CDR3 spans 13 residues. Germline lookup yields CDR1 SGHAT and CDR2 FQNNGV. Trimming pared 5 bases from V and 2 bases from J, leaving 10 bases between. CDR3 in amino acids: CASSRRGPYEQYF. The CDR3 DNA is TGTGCCAGCAGCCGCAGAGGGCCCTACGAGCAGTACTTC.

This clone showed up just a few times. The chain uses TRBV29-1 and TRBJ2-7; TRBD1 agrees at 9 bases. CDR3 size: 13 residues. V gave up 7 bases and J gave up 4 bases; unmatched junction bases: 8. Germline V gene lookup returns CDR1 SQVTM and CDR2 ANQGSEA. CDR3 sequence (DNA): TGCAGCGCGGTGGACAGGGGAAGGTACGAGCAGTACTTC. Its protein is CSAVDRGRYEQYF.

CDR3 in amino acids: CASSIPQGEYGYTF. CDR3 coding DNA: TGTGCCAGTAGTATCCCACAGGGGGAGTATGGCTACACCTTC. The gene calls are TRBV19 and TRBJ1-2; 8 bases line up with TRBD1. Germline loops: CDR1 LNHDA, CDR2 SQIVND (reference sequence). CDR3 length: 14 residues. V shed 3 bases and J 5 bases; nucleotides not matched to a gene: 5.

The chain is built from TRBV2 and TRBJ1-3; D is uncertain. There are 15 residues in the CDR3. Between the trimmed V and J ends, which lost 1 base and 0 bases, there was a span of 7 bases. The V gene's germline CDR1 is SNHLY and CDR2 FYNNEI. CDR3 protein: CASSEGALSGNTIYF. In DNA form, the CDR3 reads TGTGCCAGCAGTGAAGGGGCCCTCTCTGGAAACACCATATATTTT. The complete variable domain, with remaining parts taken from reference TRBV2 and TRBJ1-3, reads EPEVTQTPSHQVTQMGQEVILRCVPISNHLYFYWYRQILGQKVEFLVSFYNNEISEKSEIFDDQFSVERPDGSNFTLKIRSTKLEDSAMYFCASSEGALSGNTIYFGEGSWLTVV.

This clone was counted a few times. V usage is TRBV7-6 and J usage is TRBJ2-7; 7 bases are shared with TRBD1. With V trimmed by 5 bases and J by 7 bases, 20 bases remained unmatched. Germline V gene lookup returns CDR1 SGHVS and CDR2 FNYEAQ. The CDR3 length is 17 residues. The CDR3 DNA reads TGTGCCAGCAGCAACGAGGCGACGACAGGGAGCGCGGAAGAGCAGTACTTC. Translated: CASSNEATTGSAEEQYF.

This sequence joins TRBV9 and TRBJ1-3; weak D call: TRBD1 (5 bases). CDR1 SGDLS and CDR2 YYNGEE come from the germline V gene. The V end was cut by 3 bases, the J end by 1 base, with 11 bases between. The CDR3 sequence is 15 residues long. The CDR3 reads CASSEQALSGNTIYF. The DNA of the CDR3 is TGTGCCAGCAGCGAACAGGCTCTATCTGGAAACACCATATATTTT.

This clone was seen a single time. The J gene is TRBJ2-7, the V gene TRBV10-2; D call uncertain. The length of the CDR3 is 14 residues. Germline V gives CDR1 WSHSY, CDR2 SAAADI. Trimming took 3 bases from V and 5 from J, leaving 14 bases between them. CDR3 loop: CASSEVQVTNEQYF. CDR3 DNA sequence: TGCGCCAGCAGTGAAGTCCAGGTCACGAACGAGCAGTACTTC.

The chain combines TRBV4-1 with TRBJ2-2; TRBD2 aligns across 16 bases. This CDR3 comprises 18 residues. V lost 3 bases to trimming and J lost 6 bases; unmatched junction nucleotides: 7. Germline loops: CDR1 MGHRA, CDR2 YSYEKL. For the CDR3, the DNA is TGCGCCAGCAGCCAGGGACTAGCGGGGGGGCCTCGGGCCGGGGAGCTGTTTTTT. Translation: CASSQGLAGGPRAGELFF.

The CDR3 loop reads CASSSPTGGYGYTF. CDR3 nucleotides: TGTGCCAGCAGTTCGCCAACAGGGGGCTATGGCTACACCTTC. The chain links TRBV28 to TRBJ1-2; 8 nucleotides match TRBD1. Germline V gives CDR1 MDHEN, CDR2 SYDVKM. V was clipped by 4 bases and J by 4 bases; unmatched bases: 5. The CDR3 is 14 amino acids.

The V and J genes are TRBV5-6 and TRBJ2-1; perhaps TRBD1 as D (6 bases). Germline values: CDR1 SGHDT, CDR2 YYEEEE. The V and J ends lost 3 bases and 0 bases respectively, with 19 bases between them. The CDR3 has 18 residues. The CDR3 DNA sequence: TGTGCCAGCAGCTCCAGGAAAAAAGGACAGAGCTCCTACAATGAGCAGTTCTTC. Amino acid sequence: CASSSRKKGQSSYNEQFF.

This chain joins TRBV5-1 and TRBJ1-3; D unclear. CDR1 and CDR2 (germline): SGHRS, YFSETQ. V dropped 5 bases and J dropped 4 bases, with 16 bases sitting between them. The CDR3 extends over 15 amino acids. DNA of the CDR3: TGCGCCAGCAGGAGATCATCCTCGGGGGGAAACACCATATATTTT. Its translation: CASRRSSSGGNTIYF. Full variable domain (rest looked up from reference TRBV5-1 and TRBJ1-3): KAGVTQTPRYLIKTRGQQVTLSCSPISGHRSVSWYQQTPGQGLQFLFEYFSETQRNKGNFPGRFSGRQFSNSRSEMNVSTLELGDSALYLCASRRSSSGGNTIYFGEGSWLTVV.

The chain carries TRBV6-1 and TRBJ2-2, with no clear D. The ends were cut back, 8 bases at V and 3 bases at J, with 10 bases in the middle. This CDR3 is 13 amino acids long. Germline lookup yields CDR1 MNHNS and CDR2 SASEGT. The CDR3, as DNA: TGTGCCAGCGCCAAGGAGCACACCGGGGAGCTGTTTTTT. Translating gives CASAKEHTGELFF.

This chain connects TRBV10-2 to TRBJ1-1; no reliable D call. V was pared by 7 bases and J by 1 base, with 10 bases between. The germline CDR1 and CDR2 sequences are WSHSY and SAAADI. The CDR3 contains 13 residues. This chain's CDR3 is CASTVARNTEAFF. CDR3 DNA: TGCGCCAGCACGGTCGCGAGGAACACTGAAGCTTTCTTT.

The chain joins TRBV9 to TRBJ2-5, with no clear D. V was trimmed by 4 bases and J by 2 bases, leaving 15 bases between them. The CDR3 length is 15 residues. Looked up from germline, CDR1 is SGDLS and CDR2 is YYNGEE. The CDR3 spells CASSRFMGRQETQYF. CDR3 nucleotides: TGTGCCAGCAGCCGATTCATGGGCCGGCAAGAGACCCAGTACTTC. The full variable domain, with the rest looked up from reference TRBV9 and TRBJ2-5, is DSGVTQTPKHLITATGQRVTLRCSPRSGDLSVYWYQQSLDQGLQFLIQYYNGEERAKGNILERFSAQQFPDLHSELNLSSLELGDSALYFCASSRFMGRQETQYFGPGTRLLVL.

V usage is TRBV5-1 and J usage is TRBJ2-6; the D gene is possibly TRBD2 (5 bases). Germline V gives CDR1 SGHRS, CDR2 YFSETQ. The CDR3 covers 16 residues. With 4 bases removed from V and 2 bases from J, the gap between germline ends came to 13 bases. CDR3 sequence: CASSPPRDPGANVLTF. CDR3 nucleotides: TGCGCCAGCAGCCCTCCGAGGGATCCTGGGGCCAACGTCCTGACTTTC.

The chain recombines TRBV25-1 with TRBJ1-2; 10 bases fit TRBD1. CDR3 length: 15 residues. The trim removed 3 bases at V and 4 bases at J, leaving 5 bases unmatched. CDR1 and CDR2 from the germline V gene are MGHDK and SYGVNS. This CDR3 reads CASSETGGDSYGYTF. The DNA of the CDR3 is TGTGCCAGCAGTGAGACAGGGGGCGATAGCTATGGCTACACCTTC.

The CDR3 reads CASSLLSGELFF. DNA of the CDR3: TGTGCCAGCAGCTTGTTATCCGGGGAGCTGTTTTTT. The rearrangement uses TRBV5-4 and TRBJ2-2; the D is unclear. V shed 1 base and J shed 6 bases, with 4 bases lying between them. The CDR3 length is 12 residues. In germline, CDR1 is SGHNT, CDR2 YYREEE (reference sequence). Drawing the rest from reference TRBV5-4 and TRBJ2-2, the complete variable domain is ETGVTQSPTHLIKTRGQQVTLRCSSQSGHNTVSWYQQALGQGPQFIFQYYREEENGRGNFPPRFSGLQFPNYSSELNVNALELDDSALYLCASSLLSGELFFGEGSRLTVL.